This section outlines one T cell receptor beta chain sequence together with its context. Its antigen target is currently unknown. Base qualities were left out, and no much larger clone turns up one base away. This entry is derived from a study of blood T cell repertoires in COVID-19 (dated by TCRdb to 2018 to 2021). For context, the study as a whole: Samples covering the acute and convalescent phases of COVID-19 were provided by collaborators in the United States, Italy and Spain. HLA class I and class II types, where available, came from metadata supplied by the sample provider rather than from assay-based typing. A freely available public database, intended as a resource for researchers studying the immune response to SARS-CoV-2, is where the repertoires were released. The material from the prospective study consisted of cDNA or gDNA derived from T cells, B-cell-depleted T cells, or PBMCs. The sample metadata nearly always contained a de-identified subject ID, COVID-19 status, age in years and sex. The dataset comprised deeply sampled blood TCRbeta repertoires from subjects exposed to, actively infected with, or recovered from COVID-19. The samples were drawn from the first 160 participants of the ongoing ImmuneRACE study and from 1,254 subjects provided by 6 global collaborators.

Overall study results and their limits: Clinical and demographic metadata were provided uncurated, with the amount varying by source and participant.

TCRbeta CDR3 regions were amplified from genomic DNA by means of the immunoSEQ Assay, a bias-controlled multiplex PCR. The authors' pipeline ran thus. Within the assay, amplification of reference gene primers was used to estimate how many nucleated cells each sample contained. To quantify the absolute abundance of each unique TCRbeta CDR3 rearrangement, sequence reads were collapsed and filtered. For each sample, productive Simpson clonality was calculated as the square root of Simpson's diversity index across productive rearrangements. Not all clones reach the TCRdb copy of this immuneACCESS table, which keeps in-frame sequences only. Checked studies attribute under half of the gap to unresolved V genes and leave the rest unexplained. V and J calls and clone size are copied from that table; D and trimming were computed from the DNA. This sample comprises 90,000 to 120,000 clones, roughly 92% of them detected only once. The ten largest clonotypes hold around 5.7% of the sample.

Taken from the germline V gene, the CDR1 and CDR2 loops are SGDLS and YYNGEE. The CDR3 holds 13 amino acids from the cysteine to the phenylalanine. CDR3 DNA is the only sequence kept; it has 39 bases, read in frame from the first base. V gives up 4 bases and J gives up 7 bases, and the segment between their germline ends measures 9 bases. The collaborating institutions used their own protocols to collect whole blood in K2EDTA tubes. For TCRbeta analysis, collaborators shipped samples in one of three forms: frozen whole blood, isolated PBMCs, or DNA extracted from either of those sample types. The source of this sequence is a man aged 70 or older with acute or convalescent COVID-19. Sequencing was carried out using peripheral blood. Recombination connected TRBV9 to TRBJ1-6; the D gene is unclear. Read as DNA, the sequence is TGTGCCAGCAGCCCCACGGGGAATTCACCCCTCCACTTT. The resulting protein is CASSPTGNSPLHF.